This T cell receptor beta chain was recorded in a study of T cell responses to AZD1222 COVID-19 vaccine. Of note for this clone: Its target is not known.

Assay used: immunoSEQ multiplex PCR; TCRdb lists only in-frame clones, some missing. The profile shows over 120,000 clones, over 75% of them singletons. General observations from the study: Receipt of two AZD1222 doses was followed by a rise in Spike-specific TCR breadth and depth.

Germline loops: CDR1 MDHEN, CDR2 SYDVKM. The length of the CDR3 is 14 residues. Trimming stripped 6 bases from V and 0 bases from J, with 11 bases between. The rearrangement uses TRBV28 and TRBJ1-1, with D possibly matching TRBD1 (6 bases). This sequence originates from an adult in good health. Material: peripheral blood, obtained on day 0 of AZD1222 vaccination. The CDR3 spells CASRPGQMNTEAFF. For the CDR3, the DNA is TGTGCCAGCAGACCGGGACAAATGAACACTGAAGCTTTCTTT.